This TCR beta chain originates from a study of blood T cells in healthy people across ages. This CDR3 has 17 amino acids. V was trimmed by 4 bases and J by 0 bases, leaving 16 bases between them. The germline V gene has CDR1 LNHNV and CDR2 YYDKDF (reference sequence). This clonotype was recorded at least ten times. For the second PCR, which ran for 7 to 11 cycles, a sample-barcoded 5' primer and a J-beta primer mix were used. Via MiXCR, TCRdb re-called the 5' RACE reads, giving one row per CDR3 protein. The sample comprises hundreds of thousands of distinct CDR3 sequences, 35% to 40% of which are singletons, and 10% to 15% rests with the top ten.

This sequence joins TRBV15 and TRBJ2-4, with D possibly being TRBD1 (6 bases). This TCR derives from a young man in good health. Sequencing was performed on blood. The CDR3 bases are TGTGCCACCAGCACACGACAGGCGCAGAGAGCCAAAAACATTCAGTACTTC. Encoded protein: CATSTRQAQRAKNIQYF.